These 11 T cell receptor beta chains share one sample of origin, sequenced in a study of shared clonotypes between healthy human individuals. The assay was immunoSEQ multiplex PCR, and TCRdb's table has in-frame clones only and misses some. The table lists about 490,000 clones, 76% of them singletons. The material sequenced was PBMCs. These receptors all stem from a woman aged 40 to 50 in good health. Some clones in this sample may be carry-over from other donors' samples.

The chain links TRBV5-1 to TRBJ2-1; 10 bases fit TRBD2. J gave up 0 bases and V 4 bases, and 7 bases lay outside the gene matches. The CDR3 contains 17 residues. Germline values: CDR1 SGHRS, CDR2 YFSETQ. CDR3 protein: CASSIYSSGSSYNEQFF. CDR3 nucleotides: TGCGCCAGCAGCATCTACTCTAGCGGGAGCTCCTACAATGAGCAGTTCTTC.

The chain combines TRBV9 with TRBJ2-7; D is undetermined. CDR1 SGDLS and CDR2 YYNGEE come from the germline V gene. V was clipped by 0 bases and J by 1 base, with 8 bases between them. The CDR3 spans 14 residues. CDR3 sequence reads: CASSVDAHSYEQYF. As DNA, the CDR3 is TGTGCCAGCAGCGTAGATGCACATTCCTACGAGCAGTACTTC.

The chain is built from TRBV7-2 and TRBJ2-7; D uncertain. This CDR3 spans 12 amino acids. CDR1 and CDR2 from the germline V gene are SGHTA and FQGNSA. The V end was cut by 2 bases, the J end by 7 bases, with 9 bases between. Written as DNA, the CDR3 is TGTGCCAGCAGCTTAAGGTCCGGGGAGCAGTACTTC. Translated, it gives CASSLRSGEQYF.

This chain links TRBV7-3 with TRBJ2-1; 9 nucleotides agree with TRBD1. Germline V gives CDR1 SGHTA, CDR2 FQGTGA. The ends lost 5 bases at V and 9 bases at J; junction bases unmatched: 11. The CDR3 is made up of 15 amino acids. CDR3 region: CASSPKTGGHVEQFF. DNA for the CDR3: TGTGCCAGCAGCCCAAAGACAGGGGGGCATGTTGAGCAGTTCTTC.

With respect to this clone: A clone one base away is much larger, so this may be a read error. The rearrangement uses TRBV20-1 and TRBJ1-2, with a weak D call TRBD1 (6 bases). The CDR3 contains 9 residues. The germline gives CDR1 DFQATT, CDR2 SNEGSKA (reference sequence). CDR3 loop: CNGTSGYTF. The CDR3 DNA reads TGCAATGGGACATCCGGCTACACCTTC.

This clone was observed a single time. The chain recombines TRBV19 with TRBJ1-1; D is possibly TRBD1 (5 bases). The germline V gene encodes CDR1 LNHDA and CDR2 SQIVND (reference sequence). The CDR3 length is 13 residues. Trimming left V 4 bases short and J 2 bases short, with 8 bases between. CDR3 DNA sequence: TGTGCCAGTAGTACGGGGGTCAACACTGAAGCTTTCTTT. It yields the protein CASSTGVNTEAFF.

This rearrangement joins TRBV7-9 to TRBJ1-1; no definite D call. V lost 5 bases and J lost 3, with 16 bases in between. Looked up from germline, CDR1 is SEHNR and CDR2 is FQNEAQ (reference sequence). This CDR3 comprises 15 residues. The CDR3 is CASSDYGSGDTEAFF. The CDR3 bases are TGTGCCAGCAGCGACTACGGCAGCGGGGACACTGAAGCTTTCTTT. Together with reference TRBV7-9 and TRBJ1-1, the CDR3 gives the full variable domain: DTGVSQNPRHKITKRGQNVTFRCDPISEHNRLYWYRQTLGQGPEFLTYFQNEAQLEKSRLLSDRFSAERPKGSFSTLEIQRTEQGDSAMYLCASSDYGSGDTEAFFGQGTRLTVV.

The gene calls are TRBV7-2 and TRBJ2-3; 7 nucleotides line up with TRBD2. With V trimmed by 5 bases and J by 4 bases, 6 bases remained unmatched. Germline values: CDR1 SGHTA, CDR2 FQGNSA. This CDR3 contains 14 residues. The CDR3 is CASSRGRNSDTQYF. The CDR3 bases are TGTGCCAGCAGCCGCGGGAGAAATTCAGATACGCAGTATTTT.

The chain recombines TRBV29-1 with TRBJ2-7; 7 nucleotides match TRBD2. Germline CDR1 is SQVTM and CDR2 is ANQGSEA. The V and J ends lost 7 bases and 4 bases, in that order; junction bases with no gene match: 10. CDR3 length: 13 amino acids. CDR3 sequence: CSGGGGKAYEQYF. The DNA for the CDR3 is TGCAGCGGTGGGGGAGGGAAGGCGTACGAGCAGTACTTC.

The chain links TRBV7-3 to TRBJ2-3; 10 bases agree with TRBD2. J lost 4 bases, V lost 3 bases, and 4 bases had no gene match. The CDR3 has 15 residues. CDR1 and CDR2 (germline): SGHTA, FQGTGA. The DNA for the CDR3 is TGTGCCAGCAGCTTCCTAGCGGGAGCCGCAGATACGCAGTATTTT. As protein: CASSFLAGAADTQYF.

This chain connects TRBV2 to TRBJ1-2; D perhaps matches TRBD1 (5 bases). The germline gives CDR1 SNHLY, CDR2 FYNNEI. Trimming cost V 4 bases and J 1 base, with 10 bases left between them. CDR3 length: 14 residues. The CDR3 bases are TGTGCCAGCAGTGGGGACGGGATTAACTATGGCTACACCTTC. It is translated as CASSGDGINYGYTF.